The 8 T cell receptor beta chains below were found in one sample sequenced in a study of cytomegalovirus exposure and HLA in healthy donors (dated by TCRdb to the late 2010s). The library was made by the immunoSEQ multiplex PCR assay. The multiplex PCR relied on a mix of 60 forward primers for TCR Vbeta segments and 13 reverse primers for TCR Jbeta segments. TCRdb obtained this table from immuneACCESS and retained in-frame rearrangements with V and J assigned. These tables miss some clones; where compared with another copy, unresolved V genes account for less than half of the shortfall, and the remainder is unexplained. The sample yields 180,000 or so clones; 75% to 80% were counted once. The ten largest account for more than 13% of the sample. The material sequenced was PBMCs. These receptors all stem from a man aged 45-65 years in good health and CMV-seropositive.

This clone is a singleton in its sample. The chain links TRBV7-3 to TRBJ2-1; 16 bases line up with TRBD2. Losses at the gene ends were 3 bases for V and 10 bases for J; bases not matched to a gene: 12. The germline gives CDR1 SGHTA, CDR2 FQGTGA. The CDR3 is 18 amino acids. CDR3 sequence: CASSLGTSGGAFEEEQFF. The DNA of the CDR3 is TGTGCCAGCAGCTTGGGGACTAGCGGGGGGGCTTTCGAAGAGGAGCAGTTCTTC.

This clone was seen more than once but under ten times. V is TRBV11-2 and J is TRBJ1-1, with D uncertain. Trimming left V 5 bases short and J 4 bases short, with 11 bases between. Germline CDR1 is SGHAT and CDR2 is FQNNGV. CDR3 length: 13 residues. The CDR3: CASSPDRGTEAFF. Here the CDR3 DNA reads TGTGCCAGCAGCCCCGACCGGGGCACTGAAGCTTTCTTT.

This chain joins TRBV5-8 and TRBJ2-7; D is unclear. The CDR3 is made up of 14 amino acids. With 2 bases removed from V and 3 bases from J, the gap between germline ends came to 12 bases. Germline V gene lookup returns CDR1 SGHTS and CDR2 YDEGEE. The CDR3 loop is CASSLSGLNYEQYV. The CDR3 DNA reads as TGTGCCAGCAGCTTATCCGGATTGAACTACGAGCAGTACGTC.

The rearrangement links TRBV11-3 to TRBJ2-5, with 11 bases that match TRBD1. Looked up from germline, CDR1 is SGHNT and CDR2 is YENEEA. The V segment lost 5 bases and the J segment 5 bases; nucleotides outside the gene matches: 7. The length of the CDR3 is 15 residues. The CDR3 reads CASSPGQGAWETQYF. DNA of the CDR3: TGTGCCAGCAGCCCCGGACAGGGGGCATGGGAGACCCAGTACTTC.

The genes are TRBV9 and TRBJ2-7; no clear D gene. Per germline, CDR1 SGDLS and CDR2 YYNGEE. This CDR3 spans 15 amino acids. The ends were cut back, 4 bases at V and 3 bases at J, with 17 bases in the middle. DNA of the CDR3: TGTGCCAGCAGCCAGGTTGGGTTATGGATCTACGAGCAGTACTTC. The encoded protein is CASSQVGLWIYEQYF.

This chain links TRBV5-1 with TRBJ2-1, with 14 bases that match TRBD2. The V segment lost 3 bases and the J segment 0 bases; nucleotides outside the gene matches: 5. CDR3 length: 18 amino acids. CDR1 is SGHRS, CDR2 YFSETQ, per germline. This CDR3 is CASSSQGTSGSSYNEQFF. The CDR3 DNA follows: TGCGCCAGCAGCTCGCAAGGGACTAGCGGGAGCTCCTACAATGAGCAGTTCTTC.

The chain uses TRBV6-5 and TRBJ1-1; D call uncertain. Germline assignment: CDR1 MNHEY and CDR2 SVGAGI. The CDR3 runs 13 residues. V lost 2 bases to trimming and J lost 3 bases, with 7 bases between them. CDR3 in DNA: TGTGCCAGCAGTTACAGGGAGGACACTGAAGCTTTCTTT. Amino acids: CASSYREDTEAFF.

The genes are TRBV7-9 and TRBJ2-3; D possibly corresponds to TRBD1 (5 bases). The V end was cut by 5 bases, the J end by 8 bases, with 20 bases between. This CDR3 is 15 amino acids long. CDR1 and CDR2 from the germline V gene are SEHNR and FQNEAQ (reference sequence). The CDR3 is CASSGKQDRFGTQYF. The CDR3, as DNA: TGTGCCAGCAGCGGGAAACAGGACCGCTTTGGTACGCAGTATTTT.